One TCR delta chain is described in this entry. This clone was seen more than once but under ten times. No cognate antigen has been identified for it. The junction and the germline gene differ at one end; a read error may be behind it. This entry comes from a study of γδ T cells in repeated Plasmodium falciparum infection (dated by TCRdb to 2020 to 2023). Background on the whole study: The natural-infection arm enrolled Malian children exposed to intense seasonal malaria transmission, compared against age and gender matched Australian children. Samples from controlled-infection subjects were taken at baseline, right before selected infections, and 21 days after each infection. The study looked at how repeated Plasmodium falciparum infection shapes the human gammadelta T cell repertoire, using both natural infection in Mali and controlled human malaria infection. Roughly 5 malaria-naive U.S. adults underwent four controlled human malaria infections by bites from P. falciparum NF54-infected Anopheles stephensi mosquitoes over approximately 600 days. The gammadelta TCR repertoires from Mali were analysed in two ways: cross-sectionally during periods with no transmission, and longitudinally across episodes of acute febrile malaria. Results and caveats for the whole study, not just this receptor: Vdelta2-negative gammadelta TCR repertoires from Malian children appeared more clonally expanded, less diverse and less shared than those of Australian children. Waves of new clonotype selection in Vdelta2-negative, largely Vdelta1+, gammadelta TCR repertoires appeared to be driven by repeated controlled infections. Generalizability was limited because the Malian cohort was drawn from a small rural village of predominantly one ethnic group. Analysis of inter-individual variability in gammadelta T cell responses was limited by the small size of the controlled-infection cohort. A highly stable polyclonal repertoire over time and infection, with many inter-individual overlapping TCRgamma sequences, was shown by Vgamma9/Vdelta2+ TCR repertoires.

Libraries came from multiplex PCR. Reads for this sample came from an Illumina MiSeq. From each sorted gammadelta T cell sample, both TCR gamma (TRG) and TCR delta (TRD) chains were sequenced. As for the authors' bioinformatics: Clonotype tree plots, accumulated frequency of the top 20 clonotypes, diversity index (DI) and D75 metrics were included in the repertoire analyses. In TCRdb, clones were called once more from the public reads by CATT, and rows of identical DNA were later combined. Clone size and V and J calls follow TCRdb, not the original study. Recorded for this sample are 75,000 to 100,000 delta-chain clones; 1.4% of them occurred a single time. 9% of the sample rests with the top ten. For bulk TCR repertoire analysis, Vgamma9/Vdelta2+ and Vdelta2-negative gammadelta T cell populations were isolated by flow sorting from peripheral blood mononuclear cells. The CDR3 sequence holds 10 residues, the cysteine and phenylalanine included. Solely the CDR3 DNA is kept, with 30 bases framed from the first base. The germline V gene yields TSWWSYY for CDR1 and QGS for CDR2.

The specimen sequenced was gamma-delta T cells from blood. The chain uses TRDV1 and TRDJ2; no D gene call is confident. The clonotype was recovered from a pool of human donors (malaria-infected and uninfected, not separated). The DNA sequence is TGCGCGGGGTTGACAGCACAACTCTTCTTT. It is translated as CAGLTAQLFF.